This T cell receptor beta chain was obtained from a study of patients and donors after allogeneic stem cell transplantation. From the RT-PCR reads, TCRdb called clonotypes with MiXCR, one entry per CDR3 protein. Of about 87,000 distinct CDR3 sequences listed, just under 5% are singletons. This clonotype was found many times. This CDR3 has 14 amino acids. The germline CDR1 and CDR2 sequences are MNHEY and SMNVEV (reference sequence). Trimming removed 4 bases from V and 6 bases from J, with 15 bases in between. This TCR came from a human donor who was either an allogeneic HSCT recipient or a stem cell or donor lymphocyte infusion donor (not recorded which). It is not recorded whose cells these are; they may come from a transplant donor. The rearrangement joins TRBV27 to TRBJ2-5; TRBD1 or TRBD2 may be the D gene (5 bases each). Material for sequencing was blood, either unsorted or a sorted T cell fraction (not recorded which). CDR3 amino acids: CASSSGQGGQTQYF. The CDR3 DNA reads as TGTGCCAGCAGTTCAGGGCAGGGCGGGCAGACCCAGTACTTC.